Below, 23 T cell receptor beta chains from the same sample are listed, as sequenced in a study of blood T cell repertoires in COVID-19. Repertoires were generated with immunoSEQ multiplex PCR, while TCRdb's copy carries only in-frame clones and drops some. The sample holds 400,000 to 550,000 clones, roughly 90% seen once. Material for sequencing was peripheral blood. These receptors were obtained from a woman aged 25 to 39 with acute or convalescent COVID-19.

The chain joins TRBV3-1 (or the pseudogene TRBV3-2) to TRBJ2-7, with TRBD2 identical over 10 bases. CDR1 LGHDT and CDR2 YNNKEL come from the germline V gene (reference sequence). The J segment lost 4 bases and the V segment lost 1 base, leaving 4 bases of the junction unmatched. The CDR3 length is 15 residues. CDR3 loop: CASSQAVAGGYEQYF. In DNA, the CDR3 is TGTGCCAGCAGCCAAGCTGTAGCGGGGGGATACGAGCAGTACTTC.

V and J are TRBV19 and TRBJ1-2, with 7 bases identical to TRBD1. V lost 5 bases, J lost 1 base, and 7 bases stayed unmatched. Germline lookup yields CDR1 LNHDA and CDR2 SQIVND (reference sequence). The CDR3 has 15 amino acids. In DNA, the CDR3 is TGTGCCAGTAGTGGGGGACAGACCTTTAACTATGGCTACACCTTC. Amino acid sequence: CASSGGQTFNYGYTF.

The V gene is TRBV25-1, the J gene TRBJ1-2, with 10 bases aligning to TRBD1. The CDR3 length is 18 residues. The J segment lost 3 bases and the V segment lost 6 bases, leaving 16 bases of the junction unmatched. Germline V gene sequence: CDR1 MGHDK, CDR2 SYGVNS. The CDR3 region is CASSGWGTGVASYYGYTF. CDR3 in DNA: TGTGCCAGCAGCGGATGGGGGACAGGGGTCGCCTCTTACTATGGCTACACCTTC.

This chain links TRBV5-1 with TRBJ1-1, with a tentative D call TRBD1 (5 bases). The CDR3 covers 15 residues. In germline, CDR1 is SGHRS, CDR2 YFSETQ. V dropped 0 bases and J dropped 6 bases, with 15 bases sitting between them. Written as DNA, the CDR3 is TGCGCCAGCAGCTTGGTTCCAGGGATAGAGGCTGAAGCTTTCTTT. Its protein product is CASSLVPGIEAEAFF.

The chain links TRBV29-1 to TRBJ1-2, with D possibly being TRBD1 (5 bases). CDR3 length equals 15 residues. V was cut by 4 bases and J by 4 bases, with 19 bases left in between. Germline CDR1 and CDR2: SQVTM and ANQGSEA. Here the CDR3 reads CSVATSLTGPYGYTF. CDR3 DNA sequence: TGCAGCGTTGCCACTTCCCTAACAGGTCCCTATGGCTACACCTTC.

This clone was counted only a few times. The rearrangement links TRBV3-1 (or the pseudogene TRBV3-2) to TRBJ2-1, with TRBD2 matching over 7 bases. Germline V lookup: CDR1 LGHDT, CDR2 YNNKEL (reference sequence). The ends lost 6 bases at V and 4 bases at J; junction bases unmatched: 9. The CDR3 spans 15 residues. The CDR3 is CASSTQRGWYNEQFF. The CDR3, as DNA: TGTGCCAGCAGTACGCAGCGGGGCTGGTACAATGAGCAGTTCTTC.

The chain joins TRBV28 to TRBJ2-1; 7 nucleotides agree with TRBD2. J lost 5 bases, V lost 5 bases, and 6 bases had no gene match. The length of the CDR3 is 14 residues. Per germline, CDR1 MDHEN and CDR2 SYDVKM. DNA of the CDR3: TGTGCCAGCAGTCAACTAGCGCCAAACAATGAGCAGTTCTTC. As protein: CASSQLAPNNEQFF.

The rearrangement uses TRBV5-4 and TRBJ1-2; D is unclear. Germline assignment: CDR1 SGHNT and CDR2 YYREEE (reference sequence). V was shortened by 0 bases and J by 3 bases, with 12 bases between the two germline ends. The CDR3 is 15 amino acids. CDR3 sequence: CASSLGGQKYYGYTF. In DNA form, the CDR3 reads TGTGCCAGCAGCTTGGGAGGTCAGAAGTACTATGGCTACACCTTC.

This chain joins TRBV11-1 and TRBJ2-1, with 11 bases fitting TRBD2. The CDR3 loop spans 19 amino acids. V trimming: 0 bases; J trimming: 4 bases; junction bases outside the gene matches: 11. Germline CDR1 and CDR2: SGHAT and FQDESV (reference sequence). The CDR3 sequence: CASSLALWTTSGGYNEQFF. The CDR3 nucleotides are TGTGCCAGCAGCTTAGCGCTTTGGACTACTAGCGGGGGTTACAATGAGCAGTTCTTC.

V gene TRBV6-1 combines with J gene TRBJ2-1; a possible D gene is TRBD2 (7 bases). V was pared by 3 bases and J by 8 bases, with 23 bases between. Germline loops: CDR1 MNHNS, CDR2 SASEGT. CDR3 length: 17 residues. CDR3 amino acids: CASSDVGVQGRVHEQFF. The CDR3 region has the DNA TGTGCCAGCAGTGACGTTGGAGTGCAGGGGAGGGTCCATGAGCAGTTCTTC.

With respect to this clone: Additional DNA sequences in this sample encode the identical CDR3. V and J are TRBV7-9 and TRBJ1-2; 7 positions agree with TRBD1. The CDR3 loop spans 13 amino acids. V lost 6 bases and J lost 2; bases outside the gene matches: 3. Germline CDR1 reads SEHNR; CDR2 reads FQNEAQ (reference sequence). Written as DNA, the CDR3 is TGTGCCAGCAGTCTACAGGGGAACTATGGCTACACCTTC. Translating gives CASSLQGNYGYTF. Drawing the rest from reference TRBV7-9 and TRBJ1-2, the complete variable domain is DTGVSQNPRHKITKRGQNVTFRCDPISEHNRLYWYRQTLGQGPEFLTYFQNEAQLEKSRLLSDRFSAERPKGSFSTLEIQRTEQGDSAMYLCASSLQGNYGYTFGSGTRLTVV.

The chain joins TRBV19 to TRBJ2-7, with a tentative D call TRBD2 (6 bases). The germline gives CDR1 LNHDA, CDR2 SQIVND (reference sequence). Trimming pared 4 bases from V and 3 bases from J, leaving 13 bases between. This CDR3 is 14 amino acids long. The CDR3 spells CASSNTPGGYEQYF. The CDR3 region has the DNA TGTGCCAGTAGTAATACCCCCGGGGGCTACGAGCAGTACTTC. Filled out from reference TRBV19 and TRBJ2-7, the complete variable domain reads DGGITQSPKYLFRKEGQNVTLSCEQNLNHDAMYWYRQDPGQGLRLIYYSQIVNDFQKGDIAEGYSVSREKKESFPLTVTSAQKNPTAFYLCASSNTPGGYEQYFGPGTRLTVT.

The V call is TRBV2, the J call TRBJ2-1; 9 nucleotides align to TRBD2. This CDR3 region has 15 residues. Germline V gives CDR1 SNHLY, CDR2 FYNNEI. J gave up 6 bases and V 1 base, and 4 bases lay outside the gene matches. The CDR3 spells CASSEEGLATNEQFF. CDR3 sequence (DNA): TGTGCCAGCAGTGAAGAGGGACTAGCAACCAATGAGCAGTTCTTC.

This clone turned up a few times. This chain joins TRBV6-1 and TRBJ1-4; no firm D call. The germline gives CDR1 MNHNS, CDR2 SASEGT. V was cut by 6 bases and J by 0 bases, with 11 bases left in between. The length of the CDR3 is 15 residues. The CDR3 loop reads CASSARESTNEKLFF. DNA for the CDR3: TGTGCCAGCAGCGCCCGAGAGTCAACTAATGAAAAACTGTTTTTT.

The chain is built from TRBV3-1 (or the pseudogene TRBV3-2) and TRBJ1-2; 10 nucleotides match TRBD1. The germline V gene has CDR1 LGHDT and CDR2 YNNKEL (reference sequence). This CDR3 is built from 16 residues. The V segment lost 3 bases and the J segment 4 bases; nucleotides outside the gene matches: 8. DNA for the CDR3: TGTGCCAGCAGCCAGGCTTTTCGGGACAGGGGCTATGGCTACACCTTC. Amino acids: CASSQAFRDRGYGYTF.

The chain carries TRBV2 and TRBJ2-1; 8 bases match TRBD1. This CDR3 has 13 residues. J gave up 8 bases and V 6 bases, and 6 bases lay outside the gene matches. Germline CDR1 and CDR2: SNHLY and FYNNEI. CDR3 coding DNA: TGTGCCAGCAGCGCGGACAGGGTCGATGAGCAGTTCTTC. Protein: CASSADRVDEQFF.

Only one count was recorded for this clone. The chain employs TRBV19 and TRBJ1-6; a weak D match, TRBD1 (6 bases). Germline V CDR1 and CDR2: LNHDA, SQIVND (reference sequence). The germline V and J ends were trimmed by 6 bases and 8 bases, with 11 bases remaining between them. The CDR3 totals 13 residues. The CDR3 sequence: CASRWGQDSPLHF. CDR3 DNA: TGTGCCAGTAGGTGGGGGCAGGATTCACCCCTCCACTTT.

V is TRBV5-8 and J is TRBJ1-5; TRBD1 agrees at 9 bases. V lost 4 bases, J lost 1 base, and 12 bases stayed unmatched. Germline V gene sequence: CDR1 SGHTS, CDR2 YDEGEE. The CDR3 length is 18 residues. CDR3 bases: TGTGCCAGCAGCACCCGGGACAGGGTAAATTGGAGCAATCAGCCCCAGCATTTT. It encodes CASSTRDRVNWSNQPQHF.

This clone was counted ten times or more. Other DNA sequences of this sample code for an identical CDR3. The rearrangement links TRBV5-1 to TRBJ2-6; D remains unclear. The CDR3 consists of 16 residues. V was pared by 0 bases and J by 0 bases, with 7 bases between. Per the germline V gene, CDR1 is SGHRS and CDR2 is YFSETQ. The CDR3 region has the DNA TGCGCCAGCAGCTTGGGACAATACTCTGGGGCCAACGTCCTGACTTTC. Its translation is CASSLGQYSGANVLTF.

This clone was observed once. The genes are TRBV19 and TRBJ1-6; the D gene is possibly TRBD1 (5 bases). CDR1 and CDR2 from the germline V gene are LNHDA and SQIVND (reference sequence). V was cut by 5 bases and J by 7 bases, with 9 bases left in between. CDR3 length equals 13 residues. In DNA, the CDR3 is TGTGCCAGTAGTGACAGCACAAATTCACCCCTCCACTTT. This encodes CASSDSTNSPLHF.

The chain is built from TRBV12-3 or TRBV12-4 and TRBJ2-5; D remains ambiguous. The CDR3 covers 13 residues. The germline V and J ends were trimmed by 5 bases and 4 bases, with 11 bases remaining between them. The CDR3 spells CASSPDMGETQYF. The DNA for the CDR3 is TGTGCCAGCAGTCCCGACATGGGAGAGACCCAGTACTTC.

The V and J genes are TRBV24-1 and TRBJ2-5; TRBD1 matches at 8 bases. The trim removed 3 bases at V and 4 bases at J, leaving 9 bases unmatched. Germline V gene lookup returns CDR1 KGHDR and CDR2 SFDVKD. CDR3 length: 16 amino acids. The CDR3 DNA is TGTGCCACCAGTGATCCCACGGGACAGGTTTTAGAGACCCAGTACTTC. Its protein product is CATSDPTGQVLETQYF.

The chain is built from TRBV2 and TRBJ2-4, with D possibly being TRBD2 (7 bases). V lost 9 bases to trimming and J lost 5 bases, with 14 bases between them. Per germline, CDR1 SNHLY and CDR2 FYNNEI. The CDR3 runs 13 residues. The CDR3 DNA reads TGTGCCAGTCTTGGCGGGGGCCAAAACATTCAGTACTTC. It codes for CASLGGGQNIQYF.